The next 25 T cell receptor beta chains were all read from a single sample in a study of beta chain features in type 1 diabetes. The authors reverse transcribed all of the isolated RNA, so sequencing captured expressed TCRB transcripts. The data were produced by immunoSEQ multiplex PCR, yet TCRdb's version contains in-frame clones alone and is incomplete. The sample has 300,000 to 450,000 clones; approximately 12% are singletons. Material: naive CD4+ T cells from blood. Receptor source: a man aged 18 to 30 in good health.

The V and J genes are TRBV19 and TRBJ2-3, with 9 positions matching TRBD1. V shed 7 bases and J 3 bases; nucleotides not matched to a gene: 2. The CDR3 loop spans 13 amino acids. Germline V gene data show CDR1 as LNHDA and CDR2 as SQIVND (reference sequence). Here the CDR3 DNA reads TGTGCCAGTAAGGACAGGGGTACAGATACGCAGTATTTT. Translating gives CASKDRGTDTQYF.

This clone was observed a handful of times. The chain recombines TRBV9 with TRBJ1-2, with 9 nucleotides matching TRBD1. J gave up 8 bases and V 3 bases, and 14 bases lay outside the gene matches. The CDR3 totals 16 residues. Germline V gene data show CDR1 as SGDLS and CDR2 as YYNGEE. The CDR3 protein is CASSASIRDRASGYTF. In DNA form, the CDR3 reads TGTGCCAGCAGCGCATCCATCCGGGACAGGGCTAGCGGCTACACCTTC.

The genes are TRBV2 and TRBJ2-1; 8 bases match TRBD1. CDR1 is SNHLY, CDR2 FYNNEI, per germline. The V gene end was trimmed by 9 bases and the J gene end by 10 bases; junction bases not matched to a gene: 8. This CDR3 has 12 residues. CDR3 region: CASNLGTGEQFF. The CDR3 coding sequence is TGTGCCAGTAACTTGGGGACAGGCGAGCAGTTCTTC.

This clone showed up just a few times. CDR3 nucleotide sequence: TGTGCCAGCAGCCAGTCAGCCTATAGCGACCTGTACCAAGAGACCCAGTACTTC. As protein: CASSQSAYSDLYQETQYF. The genes are TRBV7-9 and TRBJ2-5; the D gene is possibly TRBD2 (5 bases). Germline-derived CDR1 and CDR2 are SEHNR and FQNEAQ (reference sequence). Trimming left V 5 bases short and J 0 bases short, with 22 bases between. The CDR3 is made up of 18 amino acids.

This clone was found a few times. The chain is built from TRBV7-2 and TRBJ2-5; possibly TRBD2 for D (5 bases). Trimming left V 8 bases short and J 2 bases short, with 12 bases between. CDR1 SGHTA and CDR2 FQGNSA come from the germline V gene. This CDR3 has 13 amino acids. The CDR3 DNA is TGTGCCAGCGGATTAGCGAGGCAAGAGACCCAGTACTTC. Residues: CASGLARQETQYF.

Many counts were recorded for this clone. In nucleotides, the CDR3 is TGCAGCGTTGAAGATCCTGGGACAGCCTACGAGCAGTACTTC. This sequence encodes CSVEDPGTAYEQYF. The genes are TRBV29-1 and TRBJ2-7, with 7 positions matching TRBD1. This CDR3 is 14 amino acids long. The V segment lost 0 bases and the J segment 2 bases; nucleotides outside the gene matches: 4. CDR1 and CDR2 from the germline V gene are SQVTM and ANQGSEA.

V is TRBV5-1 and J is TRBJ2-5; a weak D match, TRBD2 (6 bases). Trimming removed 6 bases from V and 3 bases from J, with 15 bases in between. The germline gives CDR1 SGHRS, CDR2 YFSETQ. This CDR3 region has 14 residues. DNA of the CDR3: TGCGCCAGCAACGCACTAGCTGAGGAAGAGACCCAGTACTTC. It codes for CASNALAEEETQYF.

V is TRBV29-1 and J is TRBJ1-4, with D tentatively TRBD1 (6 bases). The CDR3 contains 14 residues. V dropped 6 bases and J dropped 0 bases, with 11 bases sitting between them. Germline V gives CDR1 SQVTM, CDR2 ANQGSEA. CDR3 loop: CSVGSGATNEKLFF. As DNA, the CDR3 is TGCAGCGTGGGCTCAGGGGCAACTAATGAAAAACTGTTTTTT.

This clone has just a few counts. The CDR3 here is CASSPRDSYGYTF. The CDR3 DNA reads TGTGCCAGCTCACCAAGGGACAGCTATGGCTACACCTTC. The chain carries TRBV18 and TRBJ1-2, with 7 bases that match TRBD1. Trimming cost V 2 bases and J 4 bases; bases outside gene matches: 1. The CDR3 loop spans 13 amino acids. Germline V CDR1 and CDR2: KGHSH, LQKENI. Looking up the rest from reference TRBV18 and TRBJ1-2 gives the full variable domain: NAGVMQNPRHLVRRRGQEARLRCSPMKGHSHVYWYRQLPEEGLKFMVYLQKENIIDESGMPKERFSAEFPKEGPSILRIQQVVRGDSAAYFCASSPRDSYGYTFGSGTRLTVV.

The DNA for the CDR3 is TGTGCCAGCGGGCAGGGTGTGATGGCTTTCTTT. Protein product: CASGQGVMAFF. V usage is TRBV6-5 and J usage is TRBJ1-1, with a weak D call TRBD1 (5 bases). Trimming shortened V by 8 bases and J by 11 bases, and 15 bases separated the two germline ends. The CDR3 has 11 amino acids. Looked up from germline, CDR1 is MNHEY and CDR2 is SVGAGI.

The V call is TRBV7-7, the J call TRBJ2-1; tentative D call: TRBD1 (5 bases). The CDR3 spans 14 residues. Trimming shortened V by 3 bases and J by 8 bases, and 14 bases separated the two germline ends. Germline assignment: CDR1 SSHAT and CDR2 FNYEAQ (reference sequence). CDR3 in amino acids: CASSFGEGVYEQFF. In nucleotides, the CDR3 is TGTGCCAGCAGCTTCGGTGAAGGGGTGTATGAGCAGTTCTTC. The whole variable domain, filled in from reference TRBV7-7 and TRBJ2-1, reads GAGVSQSPRYKVTKRGQDVTLRCDPISSHATLYWYQQALGQGPEFLTYFNYEAQPDKSGLPSDRFSAERPEGSISTLTIQRTEQRDSAMYRCASSFGEGVYEQFFGPGTRLTVL.

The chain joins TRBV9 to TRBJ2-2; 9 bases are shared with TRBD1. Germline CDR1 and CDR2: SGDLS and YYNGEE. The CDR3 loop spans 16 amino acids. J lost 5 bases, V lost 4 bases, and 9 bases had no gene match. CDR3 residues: CASSSWTGAGTGELFF. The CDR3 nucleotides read TGTGCCAGCAGCTCATGGACAGGGGCAGGAACCGGGGAGCTGTTTTTT.

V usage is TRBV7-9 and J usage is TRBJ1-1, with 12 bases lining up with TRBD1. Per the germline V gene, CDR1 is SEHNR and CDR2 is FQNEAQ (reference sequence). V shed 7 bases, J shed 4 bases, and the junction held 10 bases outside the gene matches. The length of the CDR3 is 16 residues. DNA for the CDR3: TGTGCCAGCAAAGTGGGGGCGGGACAGGGGGCCACTGAAGCTTTCTTT. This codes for CASKVGAGQGATEAFF.

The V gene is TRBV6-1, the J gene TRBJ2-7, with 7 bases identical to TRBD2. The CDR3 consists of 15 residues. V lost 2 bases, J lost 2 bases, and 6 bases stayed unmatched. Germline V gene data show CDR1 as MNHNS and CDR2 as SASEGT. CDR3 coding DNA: TGTGCCAGCAGTGAATCCGCTAGCGGAACCTACGAGCAGTACTTC. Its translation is CASSESASGTYEQYF.

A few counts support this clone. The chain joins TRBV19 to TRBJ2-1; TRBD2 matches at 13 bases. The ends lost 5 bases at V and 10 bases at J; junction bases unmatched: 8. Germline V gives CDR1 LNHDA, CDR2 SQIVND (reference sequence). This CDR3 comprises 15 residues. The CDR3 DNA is TGTGCCAGTAGTCCTGGGACTAGCGGGACTGGGGAGCAGTTCTTC. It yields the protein CASSPGTSGTGEQFF.

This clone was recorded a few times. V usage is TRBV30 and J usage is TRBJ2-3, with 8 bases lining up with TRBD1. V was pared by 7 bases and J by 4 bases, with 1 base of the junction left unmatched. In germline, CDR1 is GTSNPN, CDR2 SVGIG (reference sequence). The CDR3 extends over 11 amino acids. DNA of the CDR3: TGTGCCTTGGGACAGGCAGATACGCAGTATTTT. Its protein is CALGQADTQYF.

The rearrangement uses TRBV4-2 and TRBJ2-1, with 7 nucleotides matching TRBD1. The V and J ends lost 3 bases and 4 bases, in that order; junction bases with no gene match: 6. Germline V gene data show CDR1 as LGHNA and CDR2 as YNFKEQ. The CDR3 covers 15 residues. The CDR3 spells CASSHPDREYNEQFF. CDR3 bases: TGTGCCAGCAGCCACCCAGACAGGGAGTACAATGAGCAGTTCTTC.

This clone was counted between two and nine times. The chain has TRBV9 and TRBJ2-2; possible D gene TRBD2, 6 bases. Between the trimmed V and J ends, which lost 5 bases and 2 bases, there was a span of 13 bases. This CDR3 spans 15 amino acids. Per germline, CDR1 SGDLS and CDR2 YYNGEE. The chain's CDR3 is CASRVGLTNTGELFF. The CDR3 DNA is TGTGCCAGCAGAGTCGGACTAACCAACACCGGGGAGCTGTTTTTT. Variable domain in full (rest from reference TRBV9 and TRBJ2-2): DSGVTQTPKHLITATGQRVTLRCSPRSGDLSVYWYQQSLDQGLQFLIQYYNGEERAKGNILERFSAQQFPDLHSELNLSSLELGDSALYFCASRVGLTNTGELFFGEGSRLTVL.

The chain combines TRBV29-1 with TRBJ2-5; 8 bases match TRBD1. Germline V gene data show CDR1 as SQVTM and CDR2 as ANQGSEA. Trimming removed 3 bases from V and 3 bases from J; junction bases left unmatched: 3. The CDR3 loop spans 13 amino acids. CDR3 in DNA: TGCAGCGTTGAGGGACAGGCCGAAGAGACCCAGTACTTC. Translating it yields CSVEGQAEETQYF.

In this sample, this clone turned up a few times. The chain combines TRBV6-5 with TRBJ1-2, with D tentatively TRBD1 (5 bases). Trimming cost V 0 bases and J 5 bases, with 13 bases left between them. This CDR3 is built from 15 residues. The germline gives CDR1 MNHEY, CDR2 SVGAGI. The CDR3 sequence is CASSYSISGGYGYTF. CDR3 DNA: TGTGCCAGCAGTTACTCGATAAGCGGGGGGTATGGCTACACCTTC.

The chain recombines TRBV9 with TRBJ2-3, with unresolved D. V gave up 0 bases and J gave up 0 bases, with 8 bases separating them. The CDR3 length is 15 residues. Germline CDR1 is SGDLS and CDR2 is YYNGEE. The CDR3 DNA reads TGTGCCAGCAGCGTAGCACCTAAAAGCACAGATACGCAGTATTTT. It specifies CASSVAPKSTDTQYF.

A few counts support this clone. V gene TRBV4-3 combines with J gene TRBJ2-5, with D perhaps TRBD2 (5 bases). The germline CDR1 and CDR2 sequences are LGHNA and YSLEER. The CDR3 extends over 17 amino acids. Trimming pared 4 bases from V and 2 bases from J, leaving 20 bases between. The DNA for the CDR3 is TGCGCCAGCAGCCGAGTAGCCTACGAGGGCCTGCAAGAGACCCAGTACTTC. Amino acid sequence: CASSRVAYEGLQETQYF.

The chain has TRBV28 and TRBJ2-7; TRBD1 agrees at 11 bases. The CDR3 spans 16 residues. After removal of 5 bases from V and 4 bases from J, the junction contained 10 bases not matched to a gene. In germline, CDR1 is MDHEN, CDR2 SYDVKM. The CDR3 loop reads CASSQGGTGGRYEQYF. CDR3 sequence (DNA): TGTGCCAGCAGTCAAGGGGGGACAGGGGGTAGGTACGAGCAGTACTTC.

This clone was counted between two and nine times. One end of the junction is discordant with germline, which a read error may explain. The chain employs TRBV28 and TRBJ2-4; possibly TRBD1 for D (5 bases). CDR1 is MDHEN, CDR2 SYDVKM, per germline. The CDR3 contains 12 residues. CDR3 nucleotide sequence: TGTGCCAGCAGTTTGGACCTTAAAGGGGCGCACTTC. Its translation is CASSLDLKGAHF.

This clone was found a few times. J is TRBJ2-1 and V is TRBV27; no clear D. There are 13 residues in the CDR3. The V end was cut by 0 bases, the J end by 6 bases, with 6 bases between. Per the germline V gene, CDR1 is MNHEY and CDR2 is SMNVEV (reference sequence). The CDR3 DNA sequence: TGTGCCAGCAGTTTATCTCCCGTCAATGAGCAGTTCTTC. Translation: CASSLSPVNEQFF.